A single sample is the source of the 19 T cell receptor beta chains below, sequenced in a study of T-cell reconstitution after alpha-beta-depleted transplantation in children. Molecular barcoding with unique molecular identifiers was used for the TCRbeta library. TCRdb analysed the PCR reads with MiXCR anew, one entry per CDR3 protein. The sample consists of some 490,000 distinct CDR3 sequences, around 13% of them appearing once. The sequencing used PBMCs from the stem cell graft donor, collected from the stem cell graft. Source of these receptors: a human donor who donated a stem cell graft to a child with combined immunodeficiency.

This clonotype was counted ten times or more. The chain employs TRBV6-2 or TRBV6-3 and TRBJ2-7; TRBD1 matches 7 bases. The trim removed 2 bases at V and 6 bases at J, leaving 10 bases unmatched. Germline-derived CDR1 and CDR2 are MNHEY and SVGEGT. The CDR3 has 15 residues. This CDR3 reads CASSYVDRVFGEQYF. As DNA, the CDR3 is TGTGCCAGCAGTTACGTAGACAGGGTTTTCGGCGAGCAGTACTTC.

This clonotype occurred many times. The CDR3 coding sequence is TGTGCCACCACCTTGGGACAGGGGGATACAGATACGCAGTATTTT. It specifies CATTLGQGDTDTQYF. The rearrangement joins TRBV28 to TRBJ2-3; TRBD1 aligns across 11 bases. Trimming removed 10 bases from V and 3 bases from J; junction bases left unmatched: 9. CDR1 is MDHEN, CDR2 SYDVKM, per germline. CDR3 length: 15 residues. Based on the CDR3 plus reference TRBV28 and TRBJ2-3, the full variable domain is DVKVTQSSRYLVKRTGEKVFLECVQDMDHENMFWYRQDPGLGLRLIYFSYDVKMKEKGDIPEGYSVSREKKERFSLILESASTNQTSMYLCATTLGQGDTDTQYFGPGTRLTVL.

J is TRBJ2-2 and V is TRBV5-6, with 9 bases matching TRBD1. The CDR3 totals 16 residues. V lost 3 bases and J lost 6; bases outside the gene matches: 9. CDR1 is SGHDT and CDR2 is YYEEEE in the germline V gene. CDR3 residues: CASSWLGTGIPGELFF. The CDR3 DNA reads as TGTGCCAGCAGCTGGCTCGGGACAGGGATACCCGGGGAGCTGTTTTTT. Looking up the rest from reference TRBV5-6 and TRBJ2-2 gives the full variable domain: DAGVTQSPTHLIKTRGQQVTLRCSPKSGHDTVSWYQQALGQGPQFIFQYYEEEERQRGNFPDRFSGHQFPNYSSELNVNALLLGDSALYLCASSWLGTGIPGELFFGEGSRLTVL.

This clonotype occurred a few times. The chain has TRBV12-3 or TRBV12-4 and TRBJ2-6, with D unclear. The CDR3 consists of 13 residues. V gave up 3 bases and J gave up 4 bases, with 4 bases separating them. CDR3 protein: CASSFWGANVLTF. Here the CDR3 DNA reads TGTGCCAGCAGTTTTTGGGGGGCCAACGTCCTGACTTTC.

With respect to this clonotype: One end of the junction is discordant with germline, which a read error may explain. As DNA, the CDR3 is TGTGCTAGCAGCCTAGACAGGGGGTTCACCGGGGAGCTGTTTTTT. Translating gives CASSLDRGFTGELFF. The chain recombines TRBV7-7 with TRBJ2-2; TRBD1 matches 9 bases. CDR1 and CDR2 from the germline V gene are SSHAT and FNYEAQ (reference sequence). CDR3 length: 15 amino acids.

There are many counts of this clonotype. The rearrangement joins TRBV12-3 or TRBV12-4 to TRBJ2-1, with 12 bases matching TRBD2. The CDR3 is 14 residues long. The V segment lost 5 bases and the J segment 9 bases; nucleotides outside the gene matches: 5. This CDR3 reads CASSMTSGRSEQFF. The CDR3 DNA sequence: TGTGCCAGCAGTATGACTAGCGGGAGAAGTGAGCAGTTCTTC.

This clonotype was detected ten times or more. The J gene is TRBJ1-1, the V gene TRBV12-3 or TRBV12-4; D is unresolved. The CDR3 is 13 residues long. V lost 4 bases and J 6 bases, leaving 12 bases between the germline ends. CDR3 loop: CASSSSYQPEAFF. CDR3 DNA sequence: TGTGCCAGCAGTTCCTCATATCAACCTGAAGCTTTCTTT.

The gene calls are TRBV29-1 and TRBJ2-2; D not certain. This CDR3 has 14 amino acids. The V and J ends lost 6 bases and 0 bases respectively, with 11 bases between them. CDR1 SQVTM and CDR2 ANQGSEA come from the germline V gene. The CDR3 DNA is TGCAGCGTCTCTGGCACAGCGAACACCGGGGAGCTGTTTTTT. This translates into CSVSGTANTGELFF.

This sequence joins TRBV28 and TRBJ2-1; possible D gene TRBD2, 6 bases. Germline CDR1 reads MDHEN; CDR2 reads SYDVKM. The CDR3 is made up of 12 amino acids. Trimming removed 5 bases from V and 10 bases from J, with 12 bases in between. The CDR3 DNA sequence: TGTGCCAGCAGTCGGGGACTCCGGGAGCAGTTCTTC. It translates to CASSRGLREQFF.

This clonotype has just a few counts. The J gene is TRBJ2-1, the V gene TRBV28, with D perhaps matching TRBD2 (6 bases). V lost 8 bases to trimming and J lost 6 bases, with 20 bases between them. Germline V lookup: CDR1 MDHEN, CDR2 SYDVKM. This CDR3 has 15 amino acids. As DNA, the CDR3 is TGTGCCAGCGGCCTCGGAGGGGCCGGTGGCAATGAGCAGTTCTTC. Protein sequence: CASGLGGAGGNEQFF.

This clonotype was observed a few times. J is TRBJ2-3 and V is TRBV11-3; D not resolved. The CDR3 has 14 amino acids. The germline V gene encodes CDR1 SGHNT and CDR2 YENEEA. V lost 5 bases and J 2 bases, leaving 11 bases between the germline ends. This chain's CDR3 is CASSLDTYTDTQYF. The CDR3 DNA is TGTGCCAGCAGCCTTGACACCTACACAGATACGCAGTATTTT.

Here the CDR3 DNA reads TGCGCCAGCAGCCAGGGCTCCGCTAGCGCGGGCCAAGAGACCCAGTACTTC. This gives the protein CASSQGSASAGQETQYF. The gene calls are TRBV4-3 and TRBJ2-5; D possibly corresponds to TRBD2 (6 bases). The CDR3 contains 17 residues. V dropped 3 bases and J dropped 1 base, with 18 bases sitting between them. Germline V gives CDR1 LGHNA, CDR2 YSLEER.

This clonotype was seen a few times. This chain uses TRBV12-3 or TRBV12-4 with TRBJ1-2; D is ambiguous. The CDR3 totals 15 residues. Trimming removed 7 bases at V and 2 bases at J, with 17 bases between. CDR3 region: CASTSTERGNYGYTF. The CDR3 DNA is TGTGCCAGCACCTCAACTGAGAGAGGGAACTATGGCTACACCTTC.

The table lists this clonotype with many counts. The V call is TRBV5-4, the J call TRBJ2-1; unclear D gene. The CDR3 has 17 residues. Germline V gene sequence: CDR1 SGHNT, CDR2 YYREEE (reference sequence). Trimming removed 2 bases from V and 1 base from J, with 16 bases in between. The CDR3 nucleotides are TGTGCCAGCAGCTTAAGGCTCAGCCCCACTTCCTACAATGAGCAGTTCTTC. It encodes CASSLRLSPTSYNEQFF.

The CDR3 spells CAISESSGTYEQYF. The CDR3 nucleotides read TGTGCCATCAGTGAGTCGAGCGGGACCTACGAGCAGTACTTC. This chain links TRBV10-3 with TRBJ2-7; 7 positions agree with TRBD2. This CDR3 region has 14 residues. Trimming removed 0 bases from V and 2 bases from J; junction bases left unmatched: 1. Germline V CDR1 and CDR2: ENHRY, SYGVKD.

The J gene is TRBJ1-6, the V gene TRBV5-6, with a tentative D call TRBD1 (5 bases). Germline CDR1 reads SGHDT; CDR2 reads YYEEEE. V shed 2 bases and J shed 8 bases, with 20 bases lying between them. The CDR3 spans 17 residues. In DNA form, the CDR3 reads TGTGCCAGCAGCTTATTTGGCGGGCCGGGGCAAGATTCACCCCTCCACTTT. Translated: CASSLFGGPGQDSPLHF.

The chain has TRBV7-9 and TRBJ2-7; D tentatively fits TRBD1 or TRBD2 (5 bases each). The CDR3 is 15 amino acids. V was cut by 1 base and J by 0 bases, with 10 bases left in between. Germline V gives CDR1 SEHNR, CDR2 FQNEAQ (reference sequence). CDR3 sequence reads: CASSLVVGTSYEQYF. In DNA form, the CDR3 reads TGTGCCAGCAGCTTAGTTGTAGGGACCTCCTACGAGCAGTACTTC.

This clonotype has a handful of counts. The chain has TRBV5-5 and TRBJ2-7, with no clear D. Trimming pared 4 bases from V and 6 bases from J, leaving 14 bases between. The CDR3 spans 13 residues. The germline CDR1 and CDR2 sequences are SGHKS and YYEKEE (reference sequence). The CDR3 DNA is TGTGCCAGCAGCCTTCTAATCTCGGCCGAGCAGTACTTC. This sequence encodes CASSLLISAEQYF. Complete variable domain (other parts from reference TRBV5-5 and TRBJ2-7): DAGVTQSPTHLIKTRGQQVTLRCSPISGHKSVSWYQQVLGQGPQFIFQYYEKEERGRGNFPDRFSARQFPNYSSELNVNALLLGDSALYLCASSLLISAEQYFGPGTRLTVT.

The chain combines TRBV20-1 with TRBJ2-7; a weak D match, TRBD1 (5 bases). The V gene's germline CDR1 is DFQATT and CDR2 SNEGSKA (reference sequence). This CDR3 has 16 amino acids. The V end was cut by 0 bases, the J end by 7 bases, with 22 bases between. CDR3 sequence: CSARDPRRQGMGEQYF. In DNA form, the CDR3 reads TGCAGTGCTAGAGATCCGAGACGGCAGGGAATGGGGGAGCAGTACTTC.